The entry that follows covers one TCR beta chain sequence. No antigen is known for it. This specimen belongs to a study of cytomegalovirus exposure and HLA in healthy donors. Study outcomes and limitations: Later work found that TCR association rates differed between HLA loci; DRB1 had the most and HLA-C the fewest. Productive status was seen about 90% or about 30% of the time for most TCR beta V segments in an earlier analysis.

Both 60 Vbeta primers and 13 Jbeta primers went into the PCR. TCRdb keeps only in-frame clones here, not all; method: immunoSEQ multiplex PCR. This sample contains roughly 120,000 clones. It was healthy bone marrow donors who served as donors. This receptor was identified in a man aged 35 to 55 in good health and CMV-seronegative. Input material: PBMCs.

The CDR3, as DNA: TGTGCCAGCAGCTTAGTGTGGGGGCCCTCGGATGAGCAGTTCTTC. Translated: CASSLVWGPSDEQFF. The genes are TRBV7-2 and TRBJ2-1; tentative D call: TRBD1 (6 bases). This CDR3 is built from 15 residues. Trimming left V 1 base short and J 8 bases short, with 15 bases between. The germline gives CDR1 SGHTA, CDR2 FQGNSA.